This TCR beta chain was profiled in a study of blood T cell repertoires in COVID-19. Clinical history as reported by participants underpinned cohort assignment. The protocol was immunoSEQ multiplex PCR, while the TCRdb copy is restricted to in-frame clones and leaves out a portion. The repertoire holds some 160,000 clones, with approximately 88% as singletons. Per the germline V gene, CDR1 is SGHKS and CDR2 is YYEKEE (reference sequence). The CDR3 spans 18 residues. V lost 0 bases to trimming and J lost 0 bases, with 17 bases between them. The receptor was derived from a woman aged 50 to 60 who had recovered from COVID-19. The chain has TRBV5-5 and TRBJ2-3; unclear D gene. Sequencing input: PBMCs or T cells enriched from blood (not recorded which). The CDR3 bases are TGTGCCAGCAGCTTGGAAGGAAAAGCGCCAGATAGCACAGATACGCAGTATTTT. Residues: CASSLEGKAPDSTDTQYF.